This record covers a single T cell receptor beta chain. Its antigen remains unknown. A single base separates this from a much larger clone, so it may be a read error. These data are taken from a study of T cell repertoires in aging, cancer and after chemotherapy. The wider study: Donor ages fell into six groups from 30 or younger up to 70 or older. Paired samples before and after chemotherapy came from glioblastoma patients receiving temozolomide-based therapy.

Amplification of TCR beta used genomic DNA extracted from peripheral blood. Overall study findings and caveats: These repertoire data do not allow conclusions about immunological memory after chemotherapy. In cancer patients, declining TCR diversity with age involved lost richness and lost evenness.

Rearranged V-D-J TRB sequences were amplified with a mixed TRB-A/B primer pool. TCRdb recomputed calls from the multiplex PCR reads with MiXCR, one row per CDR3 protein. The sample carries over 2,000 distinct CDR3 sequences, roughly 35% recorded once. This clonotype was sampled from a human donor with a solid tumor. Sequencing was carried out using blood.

The CDR3 sequence is CATSPPKETQYF. As DNA, the CDR3 is TGTGCCACTTCTCCTCCGAAAGAGACCCAGTACTTC. V usage is TRBV6-5 and J usage is TRBJ2-5; D unclear. The CDR3 extends over 12 amino acids. Trimming shortened V by 10 bases and J by 3 bases, and 12 bases separated the two germline ends. Looked up from germline, CDR1 is MNHEY and CDR2 is SVGAGI.